This T cell receptor (beta chain) stems from a study of T cell changes during pregnancy in multiple sclerosis. Only in-frame clones appear in the TCRdb table, and some are missing; sequencing was by immunoSEQ multiplex PCR. This table has about 42,000 clones, 95% to 97% appearing once. This clone appeared once. This CDR3 has 14 residues. The germline V gene has CDR1 SGHVS and CDR2 FNYEAQ. Trimming left V 1 base short and J 3 bases short, with 9 bases between. Source: peripheral blood, taken in the second trimester of pregnancy. The chain carries TRBV7-6 and TRBJ1-1; the D gene is possibly TRBD1 (5 bases). This sequence was found in a female donor with multiple sclerosis, enrolled in a pregnancy study. The CDR3 loop is CASSLGGLHTEAFF. In DNA, the CDR3 is TGTGCCAGCAGCTTAGGGGGACTCCACACTGAAGCTTTCTTT.